This T cell receptor (beta chain) was found in a study of blood T cells in healthy people across ages. Study background: Template switching caught about one barcoded beta molecule for each two T cells.

Germline V CDR1 and CDR2: ENHRY, SYGVKD. The V and J ends lost 5 bases and 0 bases respectively, with 15 bases between them. The CDR3 is made up of 16 amino acids. A second roughly 6 to 12 cycle PCR used barcoded and J-beta primers. MiXCR, run by TCRdb on the 5' RACE reads, gives a single entry per CDR3 protein. The table lists over a million distinct CDR3 sequences, less than 45% of them singletons. Broader study findings: Diversity of TCR beta per million T cells declined in a roughly linear way with age.

To note about this clonotype: Its target is unknown.

The sequenced sample consisted of blood. V gene TRBV10-3 combines with J gene TRBJ2-3, with D perhaps TRBD1 (6 bases). The receptor comes from a woman in her late teens or twenties in good health. CDR3 amino acids: CAISTGTHASTDTQYF. Here the CDR3 DNA reads TGTGCCATCAGTACCGGGACACACGCTAGCACAGATACGCAGTATTTT.